The 29 T cell receptor beta chains in this list originate from one sample, sequenced in a study of T cell repertoires in cytomegalovirus infection. TCRdb re-derived calls from the reads in MiXCR, one entry per CDR3 protein. Seen here are hundreds of thousands of distinct CDR3 sequences, about 24% observed once, and the top ten hold less than 10%. The specimen sequenced was CD8+ T cells from PBMCs. Every receptor here comes from a human donor in good health (CMV status not recorded). Some clones in this sample may be carry-over from other donors' samples.

In its sample, this clonotype was seen a few times. The chain uses TRBV7-8 and TRBJ1-1; D is perhaps TRBD1 (6 bases). The CDR3 runs to 16 residues. V gave up 5 bases and J gave up 4 bases, with 20 bases separating them. Germline V gene data show CDR1 as SGHVS and CDR2 as FQNEAQ. CDR3 sequence: CASSPDSQGAVTEAFF. Here the CDR3 DNA reads TGTGCCAGCAGCCCTGACTCACAGGGTGCGGTCACTGAAGCTTTCTTT.

This chain uses TRBV25-1 with TRBJ1-6; D unresolved. The CDR3 has 15 residues. Germline V gives CDR1 MGHDK, CDR2 SYGVNS. Trimming pared 2 bases from V and 5 bases from J, leaving 10 bases between. The CDR3 sequence is CASSEPRVNNSPLHF. CDR3 DNA sequence: TGTGCCAGCAGTGAACCCCGGGTCAATAATTCACCCCTCCACTTT.

The chain combines TRBV5-6 with TRBJ2-7; D gene ambiguous. The V gene lost 4 bases and the J gene lost 3 bases, with 17 bases spanning the gap. CDR1 is SGHDT and CDR2 is YYEEEE in the germline V gene. The CDR3 runs 15 residues. CDR3 sequence (DNA): TGTGCCAGCAGCCTGTGGCGGAGTTTATTCTACGAGCAGTACTTC. Translating gives CASSLWRSLFYEQYF.

This clonotype was seen ten or more times. The gene calls are TRBV28 and TRBJ1-5; D is uncertain. Germline CDR1 and CDR2: MDHEN and SYDVKM. There are 13 residues in the CDR3. Trimming left V 2 bases short and J 1 base short, with 3 bases between. CDR3 residues: CASSLVSNQPQHF. The CDR3 bases are TGTGCCAGCAGTTTAGTCAGCAATCAGCCCCAGCATTTT. Full variable domain (missing parts from reference TRBV28 and TRBJ1-5): DVKVTQSSRYLVKRTGEKVFLECVQDMDHENMFWYRQDPGLGLRLIYFSYDVKMKEKGDIPEGYSVSREKKERFSLILESASTNQTSMYLCASSLVSNQPQHFGDGTRLSIL.

The chain joins TRBV9 to TRBJ2-5, with 8 bases aligning to TRBD2. The J segment lost 3 bases and the V segment lost 2 bases, leaving 3 bases of the junction unmatched. Per the germline V gene, CDR1 is SGDLS and CDR2 is YYNGEE. The CDR3 has 14 amino acids. For the CDR3, the DNA is TGTGCCAGCAGCGTTTTAGCGGGGAAAGAGACCCAGTACTTC. This translates into CASSVLAGKETQYF.

V is TRBV4-2 and J is TRBJ1-5; tentative D call: TRBD1 (6 bases). V shed 0 bases and J shed 7 bases, with 19 bases lying between them. Germline lookup yields CDR1 LGHNA and CDR2 YNFKEQ. CDR3 size: 17 residues. CDR3 region: CASSQDPPYREGQPQHF. The CDR3 DNA reads as TGTGCCAGCAGCCAAGATCCCCCGTACAGGGAGGGGCAGCCCCAGCATTTT.

This clonotype was seen more than once but under ten times. V and J are TRBV2 and TRBJ2-1; D is ambiguous. This CDR3 is built from 14 residues. V lost 3 bases and J lost 0, with 6 bases in between. The germline V gene encodes CDR1 SNHLY and CDR2 FYNNEI. The CDR3 is CASSDVSSYNEQFF. Written as DNA, the CDR3 is TGTGCCAGCAGTGATGTAAGCTCCTACAATGAGCAGTTCTTC.

This sequence joins TRBV20-1 and TRBJ2-7; 8 bases fit TRBD1. The CDR3 sequence is 13 residues long. Germline CDR1 and CDR2: DFQATT and SNEGSKA (reference sequence). The trim removed 2 bases at V and 1 base at J, leaving 1 base unmatched. The CDR3: CSARWTGSYEQYV. The CDR3 DNA follows: TGCAGTGCTAGATGGACAGGGTCCTACGAGCAGTACGTC.

The CDR3 nucleotides are TGCGCCAGCAGTCACTCGGACAGGGGGGAGGGGATGAATTCACCCCTCCACTTT. Protein product: CASSHSDRGEGMNSPLHF. J is TRBJ1-6 and V is TRBV23-1, with 10 bases lining up with TRBD1. TRBV23-1 is identified as an open reading frame with a role that is uncertain. Unmatched junction bases numbered 12, after V lost 3 bases and J lost 7 bases. The CDR3 sequence is 18 residues long.

The genes are TRBV7-4 and TRBJ2-7; 10 bases align to TRBD2. V shed 2 bases and J 4 bases; nucleotides not matched to a gene: 5. CDR3 length: 15 amino acids. Germline V gene data show CDR1 as SGHVT and CDR2 as SQSDAQ. CDR3 bases: TGTGCCAGCAGCTTATCTAGCGGGGGCCGATACGAGCAGTACTTC. The encoded protein is CASSLSSGGRYEQYF. Full variable domain (outside the CDR3, taken from reference TRBV7-4 and TRBJ2-7): GAGVSQSPRYKVAKRGRDVALRCDSISGHVTLYWYRQTLGQGSEVLTYSQSDAQRDKSGRPSGRFSAERPERSVSTLKIQRTEQGDSAVYLCASSLSSGGRYEQYFGPGTRLTVT.

V usage is TRBV6-4 and J usage is TRBJ2-1; 7 bases align to TRBD1. The V gene end was trimmed by 8 bases and the J gene end by 2 bases; junction bases not matched to a gene: 12. Germline-derived CDR1 and CDR2 are MRHNA and SNTAGT. This CDR3 has 16 amino acids. CDR3 in amino acids: CASPVDRVPPYNEQFF. The DNA of the CDR3 is TGTGCCAGCCCGGTCGACAGGGTCCCCCCCTACAATGAGCAGTTCTTC.

This clonotype was found a few times. The genes are TRBV20-1 and TRBJ2-7; no clear D gene. The CDR3 contains 11 residues. Per germline, CDR1 DFQATT and CDR2 SNEGSKA (reference sequence). V lost 4 bases, J lost 3 bases, and 7 bases lay in between. The CDR3 nucleotides read TGCAGTGCTATGGGTGACTACGAGCAGTACGTC. Residues: CSAMGDYEQYV.

This rearrangement joins TRBV7-9 to TRBJ2-6; tentatively, D is TRBD2 (5 bases). This CDR3 is built from 15 residues. V was trimmed by 5 bases and J by 11 bases, leaving 19 bases between them. Germline V gives CDR1 SEHNR, CDR2 FQNEAQ (reference sequence). The CDR3, as DNA: TGTGCCAGCAGCCTCCACGATGGGGAGACTCACGTCCTGACTTTC. This codes for CASSLHDGETHVLTF.

Turning to this clonotype: At one of its ends the junction is not consistent with the germline gene, which may arise from a read error. The chain is built from TRBV7-8 and TRBJ1-1; no reliable D call. Germline V gene data show CDR1 as SGHVS and CDR2 as FQNEAQ. This CDR3 has 13 residues. The CDR3 DNA is TGTGCCAGCAGGGCTATCGAGGGCACTGAAGTTTTCTTT. Translating it yields CASRAIEGTEVFF. Using reference TRBV7-8 and TRBJ1-1 for the parts outside the CDR3, the full variable domain is GAGVSQSPRYKVAKRGQDVALRCDPISGHVSLFWYQQALGQGPEFLTYFQNEAQLDKSGLPSDRFFAERPEGSVSTLKIQRTQQEDSAVYLCASRAIEGTEVFFGQGTRLTVV.

This clonotype has a handful of counts. V gene TRBV2 combines with J gene TRBJ1-5, with unresolved D. CDR3 length equals 13 residues. CDR1 and CDR2 (germline): SNHLY, FYNNEI. The V end was cut by 4 bases, the J end by 0 bases, with 4 bases between. The CDR3 sequence is CASSGRSNQPQHF. Here the CDR3 DNA reads TGTGCCAGCAGTGGTCGTAGCAATCAGCCCCAGCATTTT.

Many counts were recorded for this clonotype. V is TRBV4-1 and J is TRBJ2-7, with TRBD2 matching 11 bases. The V and J ends lost 0 bases and 3 bases, in that order; junction bases with no gene match: 7. The CDR3 totals 17 residues. Germline loops: CDR1 MGHRA, CDR2 YSYEKL. CDR3 in DNA: TGCGCCAGCAGCCAAGATAGCACTAGCGGGGGATTCTACGAGCAGTACTTC. This gives the protein CASSQDSTSGGFYEQYF.

This clonotype occurred a few times. V and J are TRBV20-1 and TRBJ2-7; 8 bases line up with TRBD2. CDR3 size: 13 residues. CDR1 and CDR2 from the germline V gene are DFQATT and SNEGSKA (reference sequence). V was clipped by 3 bases and J by 2 bases; unmatched bases: 3. CDR3 in amino acids: CSASSGDAYEQYV. CDR3 DNA: TGCAGTGCTAGTAGCGGGGATGCCTACGAGCAGTACGTC.

This clonotype was counted a few times. J is TRBJ2-5 and V is TRBV3-1, with D uncertain. The germline V gene encodes CDR1 LGHDT and CDR2 YNNKEL (reference sequence). Trimming removed 4 bases at V and 2 bases at J, with 11 bases between. The CDR3 extends over 14 amino acids. CDR3 nucleotide sequence: TGTGCCAGCAGCCTTATCGACAAGCAAGAGACCCAGTACTTC. It translates to CASSLIDKQETQYF.

This clonotype has more than one count but fewer than ten. This CDR3 is CSALLPPAELRTEAFF. CDR3 coding DNA: TGCAGTGCCCTTCTTCCGCCAGCCGAGTTACGAACTGAAGCTTTCTTT. The V and J genes are TRBV20-1 and TRBJ1-1; D unresolved. The CDR3 contains 16 residues. CDR1 and CDR2 (germline): DFQATT, SNEGSKA (reference sequence). Trimming pared 6 bases from V and 5 bases from J, leaving 25 bases between.

This clonotype showed up many times. The chain uses TRBV12-3 or TRBV12-4 and TRBJ2-3, with D unresolved. Trimming shortened V by 3 bases and J by 1 base, and 11 bases separated the two germline ends. CDR3 size: 15 residues. CDR3 in DNA: TGTGCCAGCAGTTTGGTCGGCGTTGGCACAGATACGCAGTATTTT. Amino acids: CASSLVGVGTDTQYF.

This clonotype was counted ten times or more. V gene TRBV7-8 combines with J gene TRBJ2-7; 9 bases line up with TRBD1. Germline loops: CDR1 SGHVS, CDR2 FQNEAQ. Losses at the gene ends were 5 bases for V and 6 bases for J; bases not matched to a gene: 11. The CDR3 contains 15 residues. CDR3 region: CASSPRGQGFAEQYF. The CDR3 region has the DNA TGTGCCAGCAGCCCAAGGGGACAGGGATTTGCCGAGCAGTACTTC.

In its sample, this clonotype was seen many times. CDR3 loop: CASSWTGAGNTIYF. As DNA, the CDR3 is TGTGCCAGCAGCTGGACAGGGGCCGGAAACACCATATATTTT. The rearrangement links TRBV7-2 to TRBJ1-3, with 9 bases that match TRBD1. Unmatched junction bases numbered 2, after V lost 4 bases and J lost 4 bases. CDR1 is SGHTA and CDR2 is FQGNSA in the germline V gene. This CDR3 is 14 amino acids long.

This clonotype was seen many times. V usage is TRBV7-9 and J usage is TRBJ2-7; 14 bases are shared with TRBD2. The germline CDR1 and CDR2 sequences are SEHNR and FQNEAQ (reference sequence). J gave up 0 bases and V 4 bases, and 5 bases lay outside the gene matches. There are 17 residues in the CDR3. The CDR3 DNA follows: TGTGCCAGCAGCTCCGGACTAGCGGGGGGCGCCTCCTACGAGCAGTACTTC. Its protein product is CASSSGLAGGASYEQYF.

Note on this clonotype: At one end the junction does not follow the germline gene, possibly because of a read error. The gene calls are TRBV12-3 or TRBV12-4 and TRBJ2-3; possibly TRBD2 for D (6 bases). This CDR3 spans 14 amino acids. The CDR3: CVSTEIGEADTQYF. As DNA, the CDR3 is TGTGTCAGCACCGAGATAGGGGAGGCAGATACGCAGTATTTT.

This clonotype has at least ten counts. V gene TRBV7-8 combines with J gene TRBJ2-1, with D maybe TRBD1 (6 bases). Germline V gene sequence: CDR1 SGHVS, CDR2 FQNEAQ. Trimming shortened V by 2 bases and J by 6 bases, and 17 bases separated the two germline ends. The CDR3 is made up of 16 amino acids. CDR3 protein: CASSLLSGERGNEQFF. CDR3 nucleotide sequence: TGTGCCAGCAGCTTACTTTCAGGGGAGAGAGGCAATGAGCAGTTCTTC.

V usage is TRBV6-8 and J usage is TRBJ2-1; the D is unclear. V lost 0 bases and J 9 bases, leaving 12 bases between the germline ends. Germline CDR1 is MNHGY and CDR2 is SAAAGT. The CDR3 runs 14 residues. CDR3: CASSYSGPAGEQFF. CDR3 coding DNA: TGTGCCAGCAGTTACTCGGGCCCGGCCGGTGAGCAGTTCTTC.

This clonotype came up a few times. V and J are TRBV12-3 or TRBV12-4 and TRBJ2-5; D is possibly TRBD1 or TRBD2 (5 bases each). The CDR3 covers 14 residues. Between the trimmed V and J ends, which lost 7 bases and 4 bases, there was a span of 16 bases. The CDR3 protein is CASTRGEGVETQYF. The CDR3 DNA follows: TGTGCCAGCACCCGAGGGGAAGGGGTAGAGACCCAGTACTTC.

The chain combines TRBV27 with TRBJ1-6; D may be TRBD1 (5 bases). V lost 5 bases and J lost 10, with 18 bases in between. The V gene's germline CDR1 is MNHEY and CDR2 SMNVEV (reference sequence). The CDR3 covers 15 residues. The CDR3 coding sequence is TGTGCCAGCAGTGCGCGGACGGAGGGGTTATCACCCCTCCACTTT. Its protein product is CASSARTEGLSPLHF.

This clonotype occurred a few times. The rearrangement links TRBV6-2 or TRBV6-3 to TRBJ2-1; D might be TRBD2 (6 bases). This CDR3 comprises 14 residues. Germline CDR1 and CDR2: MNHEY and SVGEGT. V lost 4 bases and J 7 bases, leaving 14 bases between the germline ends. CDR3 nucleotides: TGTGCCAGCAGTTTCGGAGGGCCTTGGAATGAGCAGTTCTTC. Translation gives CASSFGGPWNEQFF.